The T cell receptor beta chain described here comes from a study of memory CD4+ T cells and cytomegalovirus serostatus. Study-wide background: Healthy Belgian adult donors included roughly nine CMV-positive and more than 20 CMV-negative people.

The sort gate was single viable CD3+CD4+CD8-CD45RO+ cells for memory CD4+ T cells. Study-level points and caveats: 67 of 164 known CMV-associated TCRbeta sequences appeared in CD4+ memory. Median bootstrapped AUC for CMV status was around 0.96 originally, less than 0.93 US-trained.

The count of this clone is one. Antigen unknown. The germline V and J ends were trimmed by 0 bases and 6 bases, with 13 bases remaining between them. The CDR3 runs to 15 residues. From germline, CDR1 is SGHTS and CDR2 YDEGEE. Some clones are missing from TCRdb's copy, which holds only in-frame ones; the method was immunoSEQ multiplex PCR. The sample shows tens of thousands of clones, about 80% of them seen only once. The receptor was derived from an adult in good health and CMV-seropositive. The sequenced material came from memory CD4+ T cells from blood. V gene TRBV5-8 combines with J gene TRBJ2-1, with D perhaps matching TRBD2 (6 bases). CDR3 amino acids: CASSLGLAQGNEQFF. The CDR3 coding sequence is TGTGCCAGCAGCTTGGGGCTAGCGCAGGGCAATGAGCAGTTCTTC.